Shown below are 18 T cell receptor beta chains from a single sample sequenced in a study of cytomegalovirus exposure and HLA in healthy donors. The PCR employed 60 Vbeta primers together with 13 Jbeta primers. Some clones are missing from TCRdb's copy, which holds only in-frame ones; the method was immunoSEQ multiplex PCR. The data hold some 200,000 clones, with 82% observed a single time. What was sequenced was PBMCs. These receptors came from a woman between 18 and 30 years old in good health and CMV-seronegative.

This rearrangement joins TRBV6-5 to TRBJ2-1; 10 bases align to TRBD2. CDR1 and CDR2 (germline): MNHEY, SVGAGI. Losses at the gene ends were 0 bases for V and 6 bases for J; bases not matched to a gene: 5. This CDR3 has 16 amino acids. In nucleotides, the CDR3 is TGTGCCAGCAGTTACTCTAGCGGGGGGTCCCTCAATGAGCAGTTCTTC. This translates into CASSYSSGGSLNEQFF.

V gene TRBV11-3 combines with J gene TRBJ2-1; D is undetermined. Germline CDR1 and CDR2: SGHNT and YENEEA. Trimming removed 1 base from V and 0 bases from J, with 10 bases in between. The CDR3 runs to 16 residues. In DNA form, the CDR3 reads TGTGCCAGCAGCTTAGGGCGGAGCAACTCCTACAATGAGCAGTTCTTC. This encodes CASSLGRSNSYNEQFF.

The chain uses TRBV18 and TRBJ1-2; 7 positions agree with TRBD1. The germline CDR1 and CDR2 sequences are KGHSH and LQKENI. This CDR3 comprises 15 residues. V lost 6 bases to trimming and J lost 4 bases; unmatched junction nucleotides: 11. The CDR3, as DNA: TGTGCCAGCTCCCAGAGGACAGGAAAAAGCTATGGCTACACCTTC. Its protein product is CASSQRTGKSYGYTF. The full variable domain, in which reference TRBV18 and TRBJ1-2 provide the parts outside the CDR3, is NAGVMQNPRHLVRRRGQEARLRCSPMKGHSHVYWYRQLPEEGLKFMVYLQKENIIDESGMPKERFSAEFPKEGPSILRIQQVVRGDSAAYFCASSQRTGKSYGYTFGSGTRLTVV.

This rearrangement joins TRBV25-1 to TRBJ2-7; maybe TRBD1 (6 bases). V gave up 0 bases and J gave up 2 bases, with 11 bases separating them. This CDR3 has 15 amino acids. Germline values: CDR1 MGHDK, CDR2 SYGVNS. The CDR3 reads CASSEYGPGAYEQYF. The DNA for the CDR3 is TGTGCCAGCAGTGAATATGGTCCAGGGGCCTACGAGCAGTACTTC.

The chain joins TRBV18 to TRBJ1-4; the D is unclear. Germline V gives CDR1 KGHSH, CDR2 LQKENI. This CDR3 spans 14 amino acids. The V end was cut by 5 bases, the J end by 3 bases, with 10 bases between. The CDR3 DNA reads as TGTGCCAGCTCAGCCGATAGTGCTAATGAAAAACTGTTTTTT. Translation: CASSADSANEKLFF.

Details on this clone: Mismatch with germline at one junction end may stem from a read error. The chain recombines TRBV25-1 with TRBJ1-2; tentatively, D is TRBD1 (5 bases). The length of the CDR3 is 12 residues. CDR1 MGHDK and CDR2 SYGVNS come from the germline V gene. The CDR3 region has the DNA TGTGCCAGCAGTGAATCTACAGGTCCGAGAGAATTC. Translating gives CASSESTGPREF.

This chain links TRBV9 with TRBJ2-5, with 10 nucleotides matching TRBD2. V shed 0 bases and J 2 bases; nucleotides not matched to a gene: 7. CDR3 size: 17 residues. Germline V CDR1 and CDR2: SGDLS, YYNGEE. The DNA of the CDR3 is TGTGCCAGCAGCGTAGCCGCTAGCGGGGGCGGGCAAGAGACCCAGTACTTC. Its translation is CASSVAASGGGQETQYF.

The chain employs TRBV27 and TRBJ2-7; the D gene is possibly TRBD1 (6 bases). The CDR3 is 14 residues long. From germline, CDR1 is MNHEY and CDR2 SMNVEV (reference sequence). V shed 8 bases and J shed 0 bases, with 14 bases lying between them. The CDR3 is CASQHRESSYEQYF. For the CDR3, the DNA is TGTGCCAGCCAACACAGGGAAAGCTCCTACGAGCAGTACTTC.

This clone was seen just once. This rearrangement joins TRBV5-1 to TRBJ2-7, with a weak D call TRBD2 (6 bases). The CDR3 has 12 amino acids. The germline V and J ends were trimmed by 4 bases and 7 bases, with 12 bases remaining between them. Germline CDR1 and CDR2: SGHRS and YFSETQ. The CDR3 region is CASSPSGTEQYF. The CDR3 DNA reads TGCGCCAGCAGCCCGTCCGGGACTGAGCAGTACTTC.

The chain links TRBV10-3 to TRBJ1-3; unclear D gene. V dropped 6 bases and J dropped 0 bases, with 6 bases sitting between them. The CDR3 runs to 13 residues. Germline V gene sequence: CDR1 ENHRY, CDR2 SYGVKD. The CDR3 bases are TGTGCCATCAGGACGGGCTCTGGAAACACCATATATTTT. It specifies CAIRTGSGNTIYF.

This chain uses TRBV27 with TRBJ1-5; D uncertain. CDR3 length equals 15 residues. Trimming removed 2 bases at V and 2 bases at J, with 10 bases between. Germline CDR1 MNHEY, CDR2 SMNVEV (reference sequence). CDR3 nucleotide sequence: TGTGCCAGCAGTTTAAGCGGGTATGGCAATCAGCCCCAGCATTTT. Its translation is CASSLSGYGNQPQHF.

The chain joins TRBV27 to TRBJ2-7, with 15 bases fitting TRBD2. Germline V gene sequence: CDR1 MNHEY, CDR2 SMNVEV (reference sequence). The junction had 13 bases not matched to a gene; V was cut back by 7 bases and J by 0 bases. This CDR3 spans 19 amino acids. In nucleotides, the CDR3 is TGTGCCAGCATCCGGAAAGCTCCGGGACTAGCGGGAGGCTCCTACGAGCAGTACTTC. This encodes CASIRKAPGLAGGSYEQYF.

This clone came up a few times. The chain joins TRBV10-3 to TRBJ2-7; TRBD1 matches at 8 bases. This CDR3 has 13 amino acids. Per the germline V gene, CDR1 is ENHRY and CDR2 is SYGVKD. Germline trimming cut 10 bases from V and 4 bases from J; bases unmatched to any gene: 9. This chain's CDR3 is CATADRERYEQYF. The CDR3, as DNA: TGTGCCACCGCGGACAGGGAGAGGTACGAGCAGTACTTC.

The chain uses TRBV4-1 and TRBJ2-1, with a weak D call TRBD2 (7 bases). Germline CDR1 MGHRA, CDR2 YSYEKL. V dropped 0 bases and J dropped 0 bases, with 15 bases sitting between them. The CDR3 sequence is 18 residues long. The CDR3 region is CASSQDFRGASSYNEQFF. Written as DNA, the CDR3 is TGCGCCAGCAGCCAAGATTTCCGGGGGGCGAGCTCCTACAATGAGCAGTTCTTC.

The chain links TRBV27 to TRBJ2-3, with 9 bases fitting TRBD2. This CDR3 spans 14 amino acids. The V gene end was trimmed by 4 bases and the J gene end by 4 bases; junction bases not matched to a gene: 3. The germline gives CDR1 MNHEY, CDR2 SMNVEV (reference sequence). Here the CDR3 DNA reads TGTGCCAGCAGTTGGGGACTAGCTTCAGATACGCAGTATTTT. It is translated as CASSWGLASDTQYF.

V gene TRBV19 combines with J gene TRBJ2-7, with 9 nucleotides matching TRBD1. Germline-derived CDR1 and CDR2 are LNHDA and SQIVND (reference sequence). The CDR3 has 14 residues. V was pared by 1 base and J by 5 bases, with 3 bases of the junction left unmatched. The CDR3 nucleotides read TGTGCCAGTAGTATAGCGGGGACAGGGAACGAGCAGTACTTC. As protein: CASSIAGTGNEQYF. Variable domain in full (rest from reference TRBV19 and TRBJ2-7): DGGITQSPKYLFRKEGQNVTLSCEQNLNHDAMYWYRQDPGQGLRLIYYSQIVNDFQKGDIAEGYSVSREKKESFPLTVTSAQKNPTAFYLCASSIAGTGNEQYFGPGTRLTVT.

This clone was seen only a few times. The rearrangement uses TRBV7-6 and TRBJ2-2; tentative D call: TRBD1 (6 bases). The CDR3 is made up of 13 amino acids. Trimming pared 5 bases from V and 5 bases from J, leaving 9 bases between. Germline loops: CDR1 SGHVS, CDR2 FNYEAQ. The DNA of the CDR3 is TGTGCCAGCAGCCTGGACAGAACCGGGGAGCTGTTTTTT. It encodes CASSLDRTGELFF.

The table lists this clone with a count of one. The chain uses TRBV5-1 and TRBJ2-7, with 7 positions matching TRBD2. Germline values: CDR1 SGHRS, CDR2 YFSETQ. The CDR3 has 16 residues. Germline trimming cut 0 bases from V and 0 bases from J; bases unmatched to any gene: 6. The DNA of the CDR3 is TGCGCCAGCAGCTTGGGGCCTAGCGGTGACTCCTACGAGCAGTACTTC. Its protein is CASSLGPSGDSYEQYF.